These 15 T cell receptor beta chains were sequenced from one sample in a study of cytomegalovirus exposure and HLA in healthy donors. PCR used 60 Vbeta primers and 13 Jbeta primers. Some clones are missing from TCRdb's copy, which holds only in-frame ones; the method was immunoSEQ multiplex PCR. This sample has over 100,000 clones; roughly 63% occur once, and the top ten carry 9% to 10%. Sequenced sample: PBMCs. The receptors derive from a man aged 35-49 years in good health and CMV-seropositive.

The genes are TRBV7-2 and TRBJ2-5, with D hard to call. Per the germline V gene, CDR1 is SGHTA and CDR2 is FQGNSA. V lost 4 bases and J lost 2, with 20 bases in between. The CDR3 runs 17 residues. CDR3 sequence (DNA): TGTGCCAGCAGCTCCTCCCCAGGCCAGCAGGATCAAGAGACCCAGTACTTC. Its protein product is CASSSSPGQQDQETQYF.

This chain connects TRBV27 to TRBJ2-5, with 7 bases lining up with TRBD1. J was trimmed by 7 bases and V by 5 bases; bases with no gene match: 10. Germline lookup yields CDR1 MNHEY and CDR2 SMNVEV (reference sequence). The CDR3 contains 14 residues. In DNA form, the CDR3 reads TGTGCCAGCAGTATCCTGACAGGGAAGGGGACCCAGTACTTC. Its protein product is CASSILTGKGTQYF.

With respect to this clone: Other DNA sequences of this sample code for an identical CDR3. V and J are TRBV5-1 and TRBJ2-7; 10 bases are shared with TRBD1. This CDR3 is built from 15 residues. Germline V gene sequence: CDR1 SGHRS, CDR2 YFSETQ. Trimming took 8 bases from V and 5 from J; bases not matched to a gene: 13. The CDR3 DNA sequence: TGCGCCAGTAGCCTCCGACAGGGGGCCCATGACGAGCAGTACTTC. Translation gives CASSLRQGAHDEQYF. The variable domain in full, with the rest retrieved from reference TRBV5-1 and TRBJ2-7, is KAGVTQTPRYLIKTRGQQVTLSCSPISGHRSVSWYQQTPGQGLQFLFEYFSETQRNKGNFPGRFSGRQFSNSRSEMNVSTLELGDSALYLCASSLRQGAHDEQYFGPGTRLTVT.

This CDR3 reads CASSLQGLSTDTQYF. CDR3 DNA sequence: TGTGCCAGCAGCTTACAGGGGCTGAGCACAGATACGCAGTATTTT. The gene calls are TRBV5-6 and TRBJ2-3, with 7 bases lining up with TRBD1. Germline V gives CDR1 SGHDT, CDR2 YYEEEE. This CDR3 comprises 15 residues. The J segment lost 0 bases and the V segment lost 2 bases, leaving 3 bases of the junction unmatched.

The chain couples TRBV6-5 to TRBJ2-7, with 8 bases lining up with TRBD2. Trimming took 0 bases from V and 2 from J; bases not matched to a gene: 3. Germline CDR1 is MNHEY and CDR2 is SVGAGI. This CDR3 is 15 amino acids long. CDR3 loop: CASSYSAGGTYEQYF. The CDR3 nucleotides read TGTGCCAGCAGTTACTCGGCGGGGGGAACCTACGAGCAGTACTTC.

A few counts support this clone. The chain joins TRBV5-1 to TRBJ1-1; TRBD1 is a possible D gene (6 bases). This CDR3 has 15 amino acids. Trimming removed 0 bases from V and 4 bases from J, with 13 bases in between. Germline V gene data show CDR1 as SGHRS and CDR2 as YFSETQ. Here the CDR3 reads CASSLDEGRGTEAFF. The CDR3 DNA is TGCGCCAGCAGCTTGGATGAGGGCAGGGGCACTGAAGCTTTCTTT. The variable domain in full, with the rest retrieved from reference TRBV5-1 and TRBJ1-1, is KAGVTQTPRYLIKTRGQQVTLSCSPISGHRSVSWYQQTPGQGLQFLFEYFSETQRNKGNFPGRFSGRQFSNSRSEMNVSTLELGDSALYLCASSLDEGRGTEAFFGQGTRLTVV.

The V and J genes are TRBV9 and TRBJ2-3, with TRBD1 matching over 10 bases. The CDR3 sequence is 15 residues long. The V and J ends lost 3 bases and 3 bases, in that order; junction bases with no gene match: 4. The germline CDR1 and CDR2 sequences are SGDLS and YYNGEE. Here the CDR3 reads CASSGPGQGTDTQYF. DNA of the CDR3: TGTGCCAGCAGCGGTCCGGGACAGGGGACAGATACGCAGTATTTT.

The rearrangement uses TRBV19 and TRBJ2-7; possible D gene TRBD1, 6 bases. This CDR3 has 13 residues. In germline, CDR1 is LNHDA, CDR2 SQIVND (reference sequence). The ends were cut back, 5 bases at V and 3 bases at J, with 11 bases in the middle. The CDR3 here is CASSAPDSYEQYF. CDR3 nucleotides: TGTGCCAGTAGTGCCCCGGACAGCTACGAGCAGTACTTC.

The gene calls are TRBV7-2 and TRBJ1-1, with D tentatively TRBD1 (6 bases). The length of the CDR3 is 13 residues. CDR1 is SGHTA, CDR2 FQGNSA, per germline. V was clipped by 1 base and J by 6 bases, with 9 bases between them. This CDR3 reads CASSLVGHAEAFF. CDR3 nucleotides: TGTGCCAGCAGCTTAGTGGGACACGCTGAAGCTTTCTTT. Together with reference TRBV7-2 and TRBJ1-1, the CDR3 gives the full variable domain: GAGVSQSPSNKVTEKGKDVELRCDPISGHTALYWYRQSLGQGLEFLIYFQGNSAPDKSGLPSDRFSAERTGGSVSTLTIQRTQQEDSAVYLCASSLVGHAEAFFGQGTRLTVV.

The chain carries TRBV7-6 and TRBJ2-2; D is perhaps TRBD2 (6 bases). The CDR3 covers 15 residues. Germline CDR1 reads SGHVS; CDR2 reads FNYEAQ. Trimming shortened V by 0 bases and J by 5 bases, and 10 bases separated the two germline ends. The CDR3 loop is CASSLAGLSTGELFF. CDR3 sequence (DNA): TGTGCCAGCAGCTTAGCGGGACTGTCAACCGGGGAGCTGTTTTTT.

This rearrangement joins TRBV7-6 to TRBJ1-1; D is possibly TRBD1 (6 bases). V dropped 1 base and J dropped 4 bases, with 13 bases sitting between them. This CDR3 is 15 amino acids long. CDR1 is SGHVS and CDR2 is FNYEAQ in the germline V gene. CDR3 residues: CASSLGGGTSTEAFF. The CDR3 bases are TGTGCCAGCAGCTTAGGGGGGGGCACGAGCACTGAAGCTTTCTTT.

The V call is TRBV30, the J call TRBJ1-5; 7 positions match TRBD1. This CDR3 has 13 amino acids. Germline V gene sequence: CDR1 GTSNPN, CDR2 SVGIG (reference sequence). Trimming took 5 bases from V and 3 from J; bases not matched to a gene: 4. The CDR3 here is CAWAGTVNQPQHF. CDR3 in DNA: TGTGCCTGGGCCGGGACAGTCAATCAGCCCCAGCATTTT. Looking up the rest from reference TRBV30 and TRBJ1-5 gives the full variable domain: SQTIHQWPATLVQPVGSPLSLECTVEGTSNPNLYWYRQAAGRGLQLLFYSVGIGQISSEVPQNLSASRPQDRQFILSSKKLLLSDSGFYLCAWAGTVNQPQHFGDGTRLSIL.

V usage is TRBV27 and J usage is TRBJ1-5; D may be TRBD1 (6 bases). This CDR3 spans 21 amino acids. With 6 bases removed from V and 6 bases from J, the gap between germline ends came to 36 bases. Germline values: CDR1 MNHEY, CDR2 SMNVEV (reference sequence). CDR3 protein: CASSQWGRGQGGAGVTQPQHF. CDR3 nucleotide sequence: TGTGCCAGCAGCCAATGGGGCCGGGGGCAGGGAGGGGCGGGGGTCACTCAGCCCCAGCATTTT.

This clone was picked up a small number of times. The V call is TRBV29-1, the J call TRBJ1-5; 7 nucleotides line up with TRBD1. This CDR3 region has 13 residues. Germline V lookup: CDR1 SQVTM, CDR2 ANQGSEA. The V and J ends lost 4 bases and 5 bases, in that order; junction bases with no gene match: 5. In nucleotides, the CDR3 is TGCAGCGTTGCCTCAGGGGGATATCAGCCCCAGCATTTT. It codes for CSVASGGYQPQHF.

CDR3 amino acids: CASSVPGHGTDTQYF. CDR3 nucleotide sequence: TGTGCCAGCAGTGTACCGGGACACGGCACAGATACGCAGTATTTT. The chain is built from TRBV25-1 and TRBJ2-3, with D possibly TRBD1 on 6 matching bases. V lost 4 bases to trimming and J lost 1 base, with 12 bases between them. CDR3 length: 15 residues. Germline CDR1 MGHDK, CDR2 SYGVNS.